The 29 T cell receptor beta chains in this list originate from one sample, sequenced in a study of beta chain features in type 1 diabetes. Of the isolated RNA, all was reverse transcribed, and so the sequenced material was expressed TCRB transcripts. Assay used: immunoSEQ multiplex PCR; TCRdb lists only in-frame clones, some missing. The data show 300,000 to 350,000 clones, less than 10% seen once. The sequencing sample was made of central memory CD4+ T cells from blood. These receptors were obtained from a young woman in good health.

The chain recombines TRBV29-1 with TRBJ2-2, with D hard to call. CDR3 size: 14 residues. V was shortened by 4 bases and J by 0 bases, with 9 bases between the two germline ends. Looked up from germline, CDR1 is SQVTM and CDR2 is ANQGSEA. CDR3 loop: CSVVGQTNTGELFF. Written as DNA, the CDR3 is TGCAGCGTTGTTGGGCAGACGAACACCGGGGAGCTGTTTTTT.

This clone was seen a handful of times. The chain is built from TRBV2 and TRBJ2-1; a possible D gene is TRBD1 (6 bases). CDR3 length equals 15 residues. V was shortened by 6 bases and J by 1 base, with 13 bases between the two germline ends. CDR1 is SNHLY, CDR2 FYNNEI, per germline. The chain's CDR3 is CASRRTALSYNEQFF. The CDR3 DNA is TGTGCCAGCAGAAGGACAGCTCTTTCCTACAATGAGCAGTTCTTC. Using reference TRBV2 and TRBJ2-1 for the parts outside the CDR3, the full variable domain is EPEVTQTPSHQVTQMGQEVILRCVPISNHLYFYWYRQILGQKVEFLVSFYNNEISEKSEIFDDQFSVERPDGSNFTLKIRSTKLEDSAMYFCASRRTALSYNEQFFGPGTRLTVL.

J is TRBJ2-7 and V is TRBV4-2; 8 bases are a match to TRBD2. J was trimmed by 4 bases and V by 4 bases; bases with no gene match: 9. Germline CDR1 is LGHNA and CDR2 is YNFKEQ. There are 15 residues in the CDR3. Here the CDR3 DNA reads TGTGCCAGCAGCCCGAGAGGGGCGGGGGGATACGAGCAGTACTTC. Translated: CASSPRGAGGYEQYF.

CDR3 amino acids: CASIGESSYNEQFF. CDR3 coding DNA: TGTGCCAGCATAGGGGAGAGCTCCTACAATGAGCAGTTCTTC. The J gene is TRBJ2-1, the V gene TRBV6-5; D tentatively reads TRBD1 or TRBD2 (5 bases each). Trimming stripped 7 bases from V and 0 bases from J, with 10 bases between. CDR1 is MNHEY and CDR2 is SVGAGI in the germline V gene. The CDR3 contains 14 residues.

The V gene is TRBV27, the J gene TRBJ2-7; tentative D call: TRBD1 (6 bases). V dropped 5 bases and J dropped 12 bases, with 26 bases sitting between them. Looked up from germline, CDR1 is MNHEY and CDR2 is SMNVEV (reference sequence). This CDR3 comprises 15 residues. The chain's CDR3 is CASSPQPGTSRGWYF. The CDR3 nucleotides are TGTGCCAGCAGTCCCCAACCCGGGACATCCAGAGGTTGGTACTTC.

This clone has just a few counts. At the DNA level, this CDR3 is encoded by other sequences in the same sample as well. This chain connects TRBV4-3 to TRBJ2-6; no clear D. Germline CDR1 is LGHNA and CDR2 is YSLEER. The germline V and J ends were trimmed by 1 base and 0 bases, with 4 bases remaining between them. The CDR3 extends over 15 amino acids. CDR3 DNA: TGCGCCAGCAGCCAAGGCAGCTCTGGGGCCAACGTCCTGACTTTC. Residues: CASSQGSSGANVLTF.

This clone has a count of ten or more. The chain links TRBV2 to TRBJ2-7; TRBD1 matches at 8 bases. The germline CDR1 and CDR2 sequences are SNHLY and FYNNEI. This CDR3 comprises 14 residues. With 5 bases clipped from V and 4 bases from J, the junction kept 7 bases outside the gene matches. The CDR3 DNA sequence: TGTGCCAGCAGTCCAGGACAGGGAGGATACGAGCAGTACTTC. Translation: CASSPGQGGYEQYF.

This rearrangement joins TRBV2 to TRBJ1-4; 9 bases are shared with TRBD1. The CDR3 totals 17 residues. Trimming took 4 bases from V and 5 from J; bases not matched to a gene: 11. Per the germline V gene, CDR1 is SNHLY and CDR2 is FYNNEI. The CDR3 region has the DNA TGTGCCAGCAGTGGGGGACAGGGTCGGCGGGAAAATGAAAAACTGTTTTTT. Translation gives CASSGGQGRRENEKLFF.

This clone turned up a few times. This chain's CDR3 is CASSQQDLGTEAFF. The CDR3, as DNA: TGTGCCAGCAGCCAACAGGATCTGGGGACTGAAGCTTTCTTT. This chain joins TRBV14 and TRBJ1-1, with no clear D. Trimming removed 2 bases from V and 5 bases from J, with 12 bases in between. The CDR3 has 14 amino acids. Germline loops: CDR1 SGHDN, CDR2 FVKESK.

This clone was found once. The chain carries TRBV6-1 and TRBJ2-5; tentative D call: TRBD1 (6 bases). V was cut by 5 bases and J by 5 bases, with 12 bases left in between. The CDR3 consists of 13 residues. The germline V gene encodes CDR1 MNHNS and CDR2 SASEGT. In nucleotides, the CDR3 is TGTGCCAGCAGTTTCGACAGGTTGGAGACCCAGTACTTC. Protein sequence: CASSFDRLETQYF.

This clone was seen more than once but under ten times. Other DNA sequences in this specimen translate into the identical CDR3. This chain uses TRBV7-2 with TRBJ2-5, with 14 bases aligning to TRBD2. In germline, CDR1 is SGHTA, CDR2 FQGNSA. V was clipped by 1 base and J by 4 bases; unmatched bases: 2. This CDR3 is 16 amino acids long. The DNA for the CDR3 is TGTGCCAGCAGCTTAGGACTAGCGGGAGGGGGAGAGACCCAGTACTTC. Amino acids: CASSLGLAGGGETQYF.

In this sample, this clone turned up a few times. This chain connects TRBV5-6 to TRBJ1-4; tentatively, D is TRBD1 (5 bases). Trimming shortened V by 7 bases and J by 6 bases, and 13 bases separated the two germline ends. Germline V gene data show CDR1 as SGHDT and CDR2 as YYEEEE. CDR3 length: 13 residues. CDR3 protein: CASRNRIHEKLFF. The CDR3 bases are TGTGCCAGCCGGAACAGGATCCATGAAAAACTGTTTTTT. The complete variable domain, with remaining parts taken from reference TRBV5-6 and TRBJ1-4, reads DAGVTQSPTHLIKTRGQQVTLRCSPKSGHDTVSWYQQALGQGPQFIFQYYEEEERQRGNFPDRFSGHQFPNYSSELNVNALLLGDSALYLCASRNRIHEKLFFGSGTQLSVL.

This clone was counted a few times. The CDR3 nucleotides are TGCGCCAGCAGCTTGGCGGACAGGGCTGGCGAGCAGTACTTC. Its translation: CASSLADRAGEQYF. This chain uses TRBV5-1 with TRBJ2-7, with 8 bases aligning to TRBD1. This CDR3 comprises 14 residues. Germline V gene lookup returns CDR1 SGHRS and CDR2 YFSETQ. V shed 0 bases and J 6 bases; nucleotides not matched to a gene: 5.

This clone came up many times. The sample carries other DNA sequences with the same CDR3. The J gene is TRBJ1-2, the V gene TRBV29-1; D remains unclear. The CDR3 totals 12 residues. V lost 4 bases and J lost 3, with 9 bases in between. Germline V gene data show CDR1 as SQVTM and CDR2 as ANQGSEA. The CDR3 region is CSVARVDYGYTF. Written as DNA, the CDR3 is TGCAGCGTTGCGCGGGTAGACTATGGCTACACCTTC.

This clone was recorded only once. The chain carries TRBV29-1 and TRBJ2-7; 7 positions match TRBD1. CDR3 size: 13 residues. V was clipped by 7 bases and J by 5 bases; unmatched bases: 11. Per germline, CDR1 SQVTM and CDR2 ANQGSEA. CDR3: CSAATGQLDEQYF. CDR3 DNA: TGCAGCGCAGCGACAGGGCAGCTCGACGAGCAGTACTTC.

This clone occurred a few times. The chain employs TRBV28 and TRBJ2-1; D uncertain. The V gene lost 2 bases and the J gene lost 1 base, with 9 bases spanning the gap. This CDR3 is built from 15 residues. The germline V gene encodes CDR1 MDHEN and CDR2 SYDVKM. CDR3 in DNA: TGTGCCAGCAGTTTAATGGAGTTATCCTACAATGAGCAGTTCTTC. It is translated as CASSLMELSYNEQFF.

This clone was found a few times. The DNA of the CDR3 is TGTGCCAGCAGCTTAGGACCTAGCTATGAGCAGTTCTTC. Translation: CASSLGPSYEQFF. This chain connects TRBV7-2 to TRBJ2-1; possible D gene TRBD2, 5 bases. The V gene's germline CDR1 is SGHTA and CDR2 FQGNSA. Trimming cost V 1 base and J 8 bases, with 9 bases left between them. The CDR3 is 13 residues long.

In its sample, this clone was seen once. The CDR3 spells CASSLSPRVPHEQYF. The CDR3 region has the DNA TGTGCCAGCAGCTTAAGCCCCAGGGTTCCCCACGAGCAGTACTTC. The chain has TRBV11-2 and TRBJ2-7; a possible D gene is TRBD1 (5 bases). V was cut by 2 bases and J by 5 bases, with 16 bases left in between. Per the germline V gene, CDR1 is SGHAT and CDR2 is FQNNGV. The CDR3 is 15 amino acids.

This clone was detected many times. This rearrangement joins TRBV4-3 to TRBJ2-5, with 7 nucleotides matching TRBD1. Unmatched junction bases numbered 6, after V lost 5 bases and J lost 6 bases. Germline-derived CDR1 and CDR2 are LGHNA and YSLEER. This CDR3 contains 13 residues. As DNA, the CDR3 is TGCGCCAGCAGCGATGACAGGGACAAGACCCAGTACTTC. Its protein product is CASSDDRDKTQYF.

There are a few counts of this clone. The rearrangement uses TRBV27 and TRBJ2-1, with no clear D. The CDR3 spans 13 residues. V was trimmed by 6 bases and J by 4 bases, leaving 10 bases between them. CDR1 and CDR2 (germline): MNHEY, SMNVEV (reference sequence). The CDR3, as DNA: TGTGCCAGCAGAGTCCCTCCTTACAATGAGCAGTTCTTC. It specifies CASRVPPYNEQFF.

The chain couples TRBV4-2 to TRBJ2-5; 8 nucleotides line up with TRBD1. The CDR3 spans 14 residues. CDR1 and CDR2 (germline): LGHNA, YNFKEQ. Trimming removed 5 bases from V and 4 bases from J; junction bases left unmatched: 6. In nucleotides, the CDR3 is TGTGCCAGCAGCTCGGGACAGGCGGGAGAGACCCAGTACTTC. This sequence encodes CASSSGQAGETQYF.

V is TRBV19 and J is TRBJ1-5; TRBD1 aligns across 8 bases. Losses at the gene ends were 3 bases for V and 4 bases for J; bases not matched to a gene: 5. The CDR3 length is 15 residues. The germline V gene encodes CDR1 LNHDA and CDR2 SQIVND (reference sequence). The CDR3 here is CASSIGQGLNQPQHF. Here the CDR3 DNA reads TGTGCCAGTAGTATTGGACAGGGTCTTAATCAGCCCCAGCATTTT.

This sequence joins TRBV7-9 and TRBJ2-1, with D tentatively TRBD1 or TRBD2 (5 bases each). Trimming pared 6 bases from V and 7 bases from J, leaving 19 bases between. The CDR3 spans 15 residues. CDR1 is SEHNR, CDR2 FQNEAQ, per germline (reference sequence). CDR3: CASSARGGSENEQFF. CDR3 bases: TGTGCCAGCAGTGCTAGGGGTGGTAGCGAGAATGAGCAGTTCTTC.

V usage is TRBV28 and J usage is TRBJ2-7; weak D call: TRBD2 (6 bases). V gave up 6 bases and J gave up 9 bases, with 15 bases separating them. The CDR3 runs to 12 residues. Germline V gene data show CDR1 as MDHEN and CDR2 as SYDVKM. The CDR3 nucleotides read TGTGCCAGCAGGTCGGGAGACCGCGGGCAGTACTTC. Translated: CASRSGDRGQYF.

This clone was counted only a few times. V and J are TRBV18 and TRBJ2-7; maybe TRBD2 (7 bases). Per germline, CDR1 KGHSH and CDR2 LQKENI. The CDR3 runs 18 residues. V was cut by 6 bases and J by 4 bases, with 28 bases left in between. CDR3 nucleotides: TGTGCCAGCTCCTTGCGCCTTGAAGGGGGGGGACGCCATTACGAGCAGTACTTC. Translating gives CASSLRLEGGGRHYEQYF.

The chain links TRBV7-2 to TRBJ2-4; weak D call: TRBD1 (6 bases). Germline CDR1 SGHTA, CDR2 FQGNSA. This CDR3 contains 18 residues. With 3 bases removed from V and 0 bases from J, the gap between germline ends came to 18 bases. The CDR3 nucleotides are TGTGCCAGCAGCTTCCAGGGGTCCCCCCGTGGAGCCAAAAACATTCAGTACTTC. This gives the protein CASSFQGSPRGAKNIQYF.

This clone was counted many times. V usage is TRBV7-3 and J usage is TRBJ2-6, with D perhaps given as TRBD1 or TRBD2 (5 bases each). The V end lost 1 base, the J end lost 0 bases, and 13 bases lay between the germline ends. This CDR3 region has 18 residues. Looked up from germline, CDR1 is SGHTA and CDR2 is FQGTGA. CDR3 region: CASSLRALGGSGANVLTF. The CDR3, as DNA: TGTGCCAGCAGCTTAAGGGCCCTTGGGGGCTCTGGGGCCAACGTCCTGACTTTC.

This clone was found a few times. The chain combines TRBV7-6 with TRBJ1-1, with D perhaps matching TRBD1 (6 bases). V shed 5 bases and J shed 4 bases, with 20 bases lying between them. The germline gives CDR1 SGHVS, CDR2 FNYEAQ. This CDR3 spans 16 amino acids. CDR3 in amino acids: CASSPLVGAESTEAFF. CDR3 in DNA: TGTGCCAGCAGCCCACTTGTGGGGGCGGAGAGCACTGAAGCTTTCTTT.

On this clone itself: The junction departs from the called germline gene at one end, perhaps through a read error. J is TRBJ1-4 and V is TRBV2; D is uncertain. CDR3 size: 14 residues. Per germline, CDR1 SNHLY and CDR2 FYNNEI. The CDR3 region is CASNEIATNEKLFF. CDR3 DNA sequence: TGTGCCAGCAATGAAATTGCAACTAATGAAAAACTGTTTTTT.